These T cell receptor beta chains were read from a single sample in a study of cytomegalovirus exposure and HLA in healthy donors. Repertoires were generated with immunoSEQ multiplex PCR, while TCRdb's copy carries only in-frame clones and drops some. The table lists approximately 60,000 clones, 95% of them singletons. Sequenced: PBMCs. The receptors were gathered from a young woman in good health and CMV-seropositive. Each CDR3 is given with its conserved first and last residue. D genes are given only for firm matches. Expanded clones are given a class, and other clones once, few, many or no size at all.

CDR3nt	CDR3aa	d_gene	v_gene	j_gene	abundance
TGTGCCAGCAGCTTGGTAGCGGGAGGGCCGGACGAGCAGTACTTC	CASSLVAGGPDEQYF	TRBD2	TRBV5-4	TRBJ2-7	.
TGCGCCAGCAGCCCACAAGGGACACGATCCTACGAGCAGTACTTC	CASSPQGTRSYEQYF	.	TRBV5-1	TRBJ2-7	.
TGTGCCAGCAGCTGGGGACTAGCGGGATCGGAGACCCAGTACTTC	CASSWGLAGSETQYF	TRBD2	TRBV13	TRBJ2-5	.
TGTGCCAGCAGTGGGTCATGGGAGAATGAAAAACTGTTTTTT	CASSGSWENEKLFF	.	TRBV2	TRBJ1-4	.
TGTGCCAGCAGCCAAGACAGCTCTGGGGCCAACGTCCTGACTTTC	CASSQDSSGANVLTF	.	TRBV4-2	TRBJ2-6	.
TGTGCCAGCAGCCCACAGACAGGGTCTGCATACGAGCAGTACTTC	CASSPQTGSAYEQYF	TRBD1	TRBV7-9	TRBJ2-7	.
TGTGCCAGTCGACAGGGACCGGTAGACTACGAGCAGTACTTC	CASRQGPVDYEQYF	TRBD1	TRBV19	TRBJ2-7	.
TGCGCCAGCAGCCCGCAGCAGGGACTAGCCTCGGAGACCCAGTACTTC	CASSPQQGLASETQYF	TRBD2	TRBV5-1	TRBJ2-5	once
TGTGCCAGCAGTCGGACTAGCGGGAGTATTTACAATGAGCAGTTCTTC	CASSRTSGSIYNEQFF	TRBD2	TRBV11-2	TRBJ2-1	.
TGCAGCGTTGGCCGAGACAGGGTTGGGCAGTTCTTC	CSVGRDRVGQFF	TRBD1	TRBV29-1	TRBJ2-1	.
TGTGCCAGCAGTCAAGGTAGCGGGAGAGAGACCCAGTACTTC	CASSQGSGRETQYF	TRBD2	TRBV6-5	TRBJ2-5	.
TGTGCCAGCAGCTTAGGGACAGGGCCTATCTCCTACGAGCAGTACTTC	CASSLGTGPISYEQYF	TRBD1	TRBV5-4	TRBJ2-7	.
TGCAGTGCTTCTAGCGGAGAGACCCAGTACTTC	CSASSGETQYF	TRBD2	TRBV20-1	TRBJ2-5	.
TGTGCCTGGAAGGGGGGGCGCCAGGACGAGCAGTACTTC	CAWKGGRQDEQYF	.	TRBV30	TRBJ2-7	.
TGTGCCAGCAGTACCTACAGTGTCCACGAGCAGTACTTC	CASSTYSVHEQYF	.	TRBV28	TRBJ2-7	once
TGTGCCAGCAGGGACAGGGGTTCCAATCAGCCCCAGCATTTT	CASRDRGSNQPQHF	TRBD1	TRBV2	TRBJ1-5	.
TGTGCCAGCAGCCTGCCGGGACAGGGGGCCCACGAGCAGTACTTC	CASSLPGQGAHEQYF	TRBD1	TRBV27	TRBJ2-7	.
TGTGCCAGCAGCAGACAGGGTGGGACAGGGGTTGAAGCTTTCTTT	CASSRQGGTGVEAFF	TRBD1	TRBV7-2	TRBJ1-1	.
TGTGCCAGCAGCTTGGAGGATGCAACTAATGAAAAACTGTTTTTT	CASSLEDATNEKLFF	.	TRBV7-2	TRBJ1-4	.
TGCGCCAGCAGCCTCCAGGGGGCATTGGGGAATCAGCCCCAGCATTTT	CASSLQGALGNQPQHF	TRBD1	TRBV4-1	TRBJ1-5	once
TGTGCCAGTATGAGGAGGACAGCCAACTATGGCTACACCTTC	CASMRRTANYGYTF	.	TRBV6-1	TRBJ1-2	.
TGCGCCAGCAGCCCCTCTAGCGAGAATGAGCAGTTCTTC	CASSPSSENEQFF	.	TRBV5-1	TRBJ2-1	.
TGTGCCAGCTCACTCTGGAAGGGACAGCCGACGGAGCCCCAGCATTTT	CASSLWKGQPTEPQHF	TRBD1	TRBV18	TRBJ1-5	.
TGTGCCAGTAGGGACAGGGTTAATCAGCCCCAGCATTTT	CASRDRVNQPQHF	TRBD1	TRBV19	TRBJ1-5	.
TGTGCCAGCAGGAAAGCCGGGACAGGGGTAGAGGAGCAGTACTTC	CASRKAGTGVEEQYF	TRBD1	TRBV7-6	TRBJ2-7	.
TGTGCCAGCAGTTCCGTGCGGGAATTAAATCAGCCCCAGCATTTT	CASSSVRELNQPQHF	.	TRBV27	TRBJ1-5	.
TGCGCCAGCAGCCAAGATTTCCCCCGGGGTTCACCCCTCCACTTT	CASSQDFPRGSPLHF	.	TRBV4-1	TRBJ1-6	.
TGTGCCAGCAGCGTAGATCGGGGTCCCTATGGCTACACCTTC	CASSVDRGPYGYTF	.	TRBV9	TRBJ1-2	.
TGTGCCAGCTCTTTCCGGACACGGGAAAACATTCAGTACTTC	CASSFRTRENIQYF	.	TRBV18	TRBJ2-4	once
TGCGCCAGCACTACCGTCGGGGGGAGAGGGGAGACCCAGTACTTC	CASTTVGGRGETQYF	TRBD2	TRBV5-1	TRBJ2-5	.
TGTGCCAGTAGACAATTCTCAGGGGCGATGAACACTGAAGCTTTCTTT	CASRQFSGAMNTEAFF	.	TRBV19	TRBJ1-1	.
TGTGCCAGCAGCTTAGGGGCTAGCGGGGTAGAGACCCAGTACTTC	CASSLGASGVETQYF	TRBD2	TRBV7-7	TRBJ2-5	once
TGTGCCAGCAGCCAAGAGAAAAAGGACAGACCGTACTTC	CASSQEKKDRPYF	.	TRBV4-2	TRBJ2-5	.
TGCGCCAGCAGCCCGCGGACAGCGACCAGCTCTGGAAACACCATATATTTT	CASSPRTATSSGNTIYF	.	TRBV4-3	TRBJ1-3	.
TGCGCCAGCAGCCAAGATCGGGGTCGGGAGACCCAGTACTTC	CASSQDRGRETQYF	.	TRBV4-1	TRBJ2-5	.
TGCGCCAGTTCGACTAGCGGGAGAATCCACGAGCAGTACTTC	CASSTSGRIHEQYF	TRBD2	TRBV10-1	TRBJ2-7	.
TGTGCCAGCAGGTCAGGGCCACCAAATGAAAAACTGTTTTTT	CASRSGPPNEKLFF	.	TRBV6-6	TRBJ1-4	.
TGTGCCAGCAGCAAGAGTTCGGACAGGGATTATGGCTACACCTTC	CASSKSSDRDYGYTF	.	TRBV21-1	TRBJ1-2	.
TGTGCCAGCAGCTTAGGGCGGGGTGGGAACACTGAAGCTTTCTTT	CASSLGRGGNTEAFF	.	TRBV7-8	TRBJ1-1	.
TGTGCCAGCAGCCCCGGGACAGTGGAATGGGACACTGAAGCTTTCTTT	CASSPGTVEWDTEAFF	TRBD1	TRBV7-8	TRBJ1-1	.
TGCGCCAGCAGCCCGCCAAGACAGGGACCGAACTATGGCTACACCTTC	CASSPPRQGPNYGYTF	TRBD1	TRBV5-1	TRBJ1-2	.
TGTGCCAGCAGTTTAAGGCAGGGCTATGGCTACACCTTC	CASSLRQGYGYTF	.	TRBV27	TRBJ1-2	.
TGTGCCAGTAGTGGGAATCCCGGGAGGGGCTCCTACAATGAGCAGTTCTTC	CASSGNPGRGSYNEQFF	TRBD2	TRBV19	TRBJ2-1	.
TGCGCCAGCAGCCAAGAAGCGGGGGACACTGAAGCTTTCTTT	CASSQEAGDTEAFF	.	TRBV4-3	TRBJ1-1	.
TGTGCCAGCAGCCCCATGAGCGGGATTAACTATGGCTACACCTTC	CASSPMSGINYGYTF	.	TRBV28	TRBJ1-2	.
TGTGCCAGCAGCCTCGGGACAGAAGAGACCCAGTACTTC	CASSLGTEETQYF	TRBD1	TRBV11-3	TRBJ2-5	.
TGCGCCAGCAGCCAAGTGTCAGGGGGCTACGGCACTGAAGCTTTCTTT	CASSQVSGGYGTEAFF	TRBD1	TRBV4-3	TRBJ1-1	.
TGTGCCAGCAGGTTCGACAGGCACGAGCAGTACTTC	CASRFDRHEQYF	.	TRBV28	TRBJ2-7	.
TGTGCCAGCAGAGGGGTACGAGGGGGGGCGTACGAGCAGTACTTC	CASRGVRGGAYEQYF	.	TRBV27	TRBJ2-7	.
TGCGCCAGCAGCCAAGTTTTCGTCGGGGTGAACTACGAGCAGTACTTC	CASSQVFVGVNYEQYF	.	TRBV4-1	TRBJ2-7	.
TGTGCCAGCAGTTTGGGCAGGGGGGCGTTTGAGACCCAGTACTTC	CASSLGRGAFETQYF	.	TRBV27	TRBJ2-5	.
TGCGCCAGCAGCTTGGAAGGCCCGGACTTCTCCTACGAGCAGTACTTC	CASSLEGPDFSYEQYF	.	TRBV5-1	TRBJ2-7	.
TGTGCCAGCAGCCGGTCCCACCGCACGAACACTGAAGCTTTCTTT	CASSRSHRTNTEAFF	.	TRBV27	TRBJ1-1	.
TGTGCCAGCAGCCGCAGGGGGCCTAGCACAGATACGCAGTATTTT	CASSRRGPSTDTQYF	TRBD1	TRBV13	TRBJ2-3	.
TGTGCCAGCACCCGTCACACCGGGGAGCTGTTTTTT	CASTRHTGELFF	.	TRBV11-1	TRBJ2-2	.
TGCGCCAGCAGCTTGGAGGTCCCAGGGCTGGATGAGCAGTTCTTC	CASSLEVPGLDEQFF	.	TRBV5-1	TRBJ2-1	once
TGTGCCAGCGGCCGGACAGGCCTGAACACTGAAGCTTTCTTT	CASGRTGLNTEAFF	TRBD1	TRBV6-1	TRBJ1-1	.
TGTGCCAGCAGCTTGGTCACAGGGGGCCCCCTTACCGGCTACACCTTC	CASSLVTGGPLTGYTF	TRBD1	TRBV5-5	TRBJ1-2	.